One and the same sample provided the 7 T cell receptor beta chains below, sequenced in a study of blood T cell repertoires in COVID-19. Sequencing was performed with immunoSEQ multiplex PCR; in TCRdb, only in-frame clones are kept and a portion is missing. The table includes about 230,000 clones, about nine tenths detected once. Sequences were obtained from peripheral blood. The receptor source for this set is a man aged 50-59 years with COVID-19, enrolled during active disease.

The rearrangement uses TRBV6-5 and TRBJ1-5; D not resolved. From germline, CDR1 is MNHEY and CDR2 SVGAGI. Trimming took 6 bases from V and 5 from J, leaving 17 bases between them. CDR3 length equals 15 residues. CDR3 in DNA: TGTGCCAGCAGGGGCACCAGTGGTGGGCATCAGCCCCAGCATTTT. Translated, it gives CASRGTSGGHQPQHF.

The chain combines TRBV13 with TRBJ1-1; D is ambiguous. The CDR3 has 13 residues. Trimming removed 4 bases at V and 4 bases at J, with 10 bases between. Germline V gene sequence: CDR1 PRHDT, CDR2 FYEKMQ (reference sequence). CDR3 DNA sequence: TGTGCCAGCAGCTGGAGACGGGGCACTGAAGCTTTCTTT. Its translation: CASSWRRGTEAFF.

Here the CDR3 reads CASSEIQGYQETQYF. As DNA, the CDR3 is TGTGCCAGCAGTGAAATACAGGGATACCAAGAGACCCAGTACTTC. The V and J genes are TRBV2 and TRBJ2-5; weak D call: TRBD1 (6 bases). Trimming pared 2 bases from V and 0 bases from J, leaving 10 bases between. Looked up from germline, CDR1 is SNHLY and CDR2 is FYNNEI. The CDR3 is 15 residues long.

The gene calls are TRBV23-1 and TRBJ1-5; TRBD1 is a possible D gene (5 bases). TRBV23-1 is known as an ORF, though its function is uncertain. The CDR3 is made up of 18 amino acids. V was trimmed by 4 bases and J by 1 base, leaving 20 bases between them. CDR3 coding DNA: TGCGCCAGCAGTCCCACTTCCTTGTACAGGTTAAGCAATCAGCCCCAGCATTTT. Protein product: CASSPTSLYRLSNQPQHF.

The gene calls are TRBV29-1 and TRBJ2-7; 7 positions match TRBD1. The CDR3 has 14 amino acids. V shed 6 bases and J 5 bases; nucleotides not matched to a gene: 13. The germline CDR1 and CDR2 sequences are SQVTM and ANQGSEA. In nucleotides, the CDR3 is TGCAGCGTCCGACCGGACAGGTATTTAGACGAGCAGTACTTC. Protein sequence: CSVRPDRYLDEQYF.

The gene calls are TRBV7-9 and TRBJ2-5; 7 bases match TRBD2. CDR1 is SEHNR and CDR2 is FQNEAQ in the germline V gene (reference sequence). V lost 7 bases, J lost 5 bases, and 10 bases stayed unmatched. The CDR3 is 14 amino acids. The CDR3 DNA is TGTGCCAGCAAAATGGGGGAGGGCGGCGAGACCCAGTACTTC. Translating it yields CASKMGEGGETQYF.

The J gene is TRBJ2-3, the V gene TRBV7-2, with D tentatively TRBD2 (7 bases). Trimming pared 1 base from V and 4 bases from J, leaving 18 bases between. The CDR3 sequence is 17 residues long. Germline values: CDR1 SGHTA, CDR2 FQGNSA. This chain's CDR3 is CASSLVGGGLGSDTQYF. In nucleotides, the CDR3 is TGTGCCAGCAGCTTAGTGGGCGGGGGCCTGGGGTCAGATACGCAGTATTTT.